The entry below gives a single TCR beta chain sequence along with its context. The sample originates from a study of blood T cell repertoires in COVID-19. Generated by immunoSEQ multiplex PCR, the TCRdb table keeps only in-frame clones and is missing some. The sample carries 450,000 to 500,000 clones, over 75% recorded once. V shed 5 bases and J 7 bases; nucleotides not matched to a gene: 9. Germline V gives CDR1 SGHTA, CDR2 FQGNSA. CDR3 size: 15 residues. The sequence was collected from a human donor in a cohort sampled during active COVID-19. The rearrangement joins TRBV7-2 to TRBJ1-5; 9 nucleotides match TRBD1. Sequenced: peripheral blood. CDR3 region: CASSPDTGGGQPQHF. CDR3 nucleotides: TGTGCCAGCAGCCCGGATACAGGGGGCGGCCAGCCCCAGCATTTT.